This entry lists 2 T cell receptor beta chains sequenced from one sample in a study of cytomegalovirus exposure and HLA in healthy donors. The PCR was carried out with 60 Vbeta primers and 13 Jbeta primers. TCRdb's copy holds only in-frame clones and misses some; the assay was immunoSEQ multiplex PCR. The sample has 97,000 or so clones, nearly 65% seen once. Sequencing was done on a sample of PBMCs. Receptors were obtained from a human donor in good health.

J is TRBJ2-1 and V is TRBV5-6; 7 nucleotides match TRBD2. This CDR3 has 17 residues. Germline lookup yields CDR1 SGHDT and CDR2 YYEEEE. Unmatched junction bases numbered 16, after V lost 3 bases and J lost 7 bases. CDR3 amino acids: CASSSQPRLALSNEQFF. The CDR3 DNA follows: TGTGCCAGCAGCTCTCAACCTCGACTAGCTTTGTCAAATGAGCAGTTCTTC.

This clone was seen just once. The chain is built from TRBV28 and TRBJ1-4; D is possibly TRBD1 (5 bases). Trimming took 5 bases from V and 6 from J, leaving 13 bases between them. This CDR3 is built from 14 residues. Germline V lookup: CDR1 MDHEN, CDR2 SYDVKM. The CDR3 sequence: CASSAAGGYEKLFF. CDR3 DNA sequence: TGTGCCAGCAGTGCAGCGGGGGGTTATGAAAAACTGTTTTTT.